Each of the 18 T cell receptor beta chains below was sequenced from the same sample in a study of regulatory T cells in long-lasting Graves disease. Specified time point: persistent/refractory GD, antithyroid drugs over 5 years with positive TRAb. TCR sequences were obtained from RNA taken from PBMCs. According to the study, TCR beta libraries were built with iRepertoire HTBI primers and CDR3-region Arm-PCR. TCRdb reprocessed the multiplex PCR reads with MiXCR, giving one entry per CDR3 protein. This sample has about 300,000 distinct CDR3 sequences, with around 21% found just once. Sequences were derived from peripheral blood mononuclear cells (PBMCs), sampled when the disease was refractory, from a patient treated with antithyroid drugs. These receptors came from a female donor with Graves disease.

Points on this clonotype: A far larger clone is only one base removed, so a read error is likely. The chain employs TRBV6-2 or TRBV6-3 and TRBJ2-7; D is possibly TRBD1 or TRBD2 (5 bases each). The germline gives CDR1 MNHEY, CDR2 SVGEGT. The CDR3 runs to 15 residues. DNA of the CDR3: TGTGCCAGCAGCGATAGACGGGACCGAGCCTACGGGCAGTACTTC. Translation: CASSDRRDRAYGQYF.

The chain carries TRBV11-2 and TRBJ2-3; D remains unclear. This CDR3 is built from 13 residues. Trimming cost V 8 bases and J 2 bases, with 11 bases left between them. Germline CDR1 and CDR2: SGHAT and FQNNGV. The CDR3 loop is CASRSILTDTQYF. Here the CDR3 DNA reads TGTGCCAGCCGATCTATCCTCACAGATACGCAGTATTTT.

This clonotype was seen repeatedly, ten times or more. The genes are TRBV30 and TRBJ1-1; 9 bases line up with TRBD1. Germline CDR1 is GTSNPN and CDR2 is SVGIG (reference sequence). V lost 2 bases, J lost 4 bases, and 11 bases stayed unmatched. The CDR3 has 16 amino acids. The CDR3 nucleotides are TGTGCCTGGAGTCAGCCTCGGACAGGGGAGGGCACTGAAGCTTTCTTT. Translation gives CAWSQPRTGEGTEAFF.

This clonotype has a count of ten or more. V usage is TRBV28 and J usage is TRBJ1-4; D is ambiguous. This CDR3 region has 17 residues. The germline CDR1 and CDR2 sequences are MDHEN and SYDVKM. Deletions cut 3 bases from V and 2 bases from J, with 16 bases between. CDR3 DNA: TGTGCCAGCAGTTTCCACCTCTCTGAAGCCACTAATGAAAAACTGTTTTTT. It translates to CASSFHLSEATNEKLFF.

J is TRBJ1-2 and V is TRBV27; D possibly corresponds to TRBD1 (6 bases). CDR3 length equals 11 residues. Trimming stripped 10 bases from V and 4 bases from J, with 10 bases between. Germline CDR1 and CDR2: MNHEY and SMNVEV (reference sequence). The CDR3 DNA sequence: TGTGCCACCGGGACATCCTATGGCTACACCTTC. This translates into CATGTSYGYTF.

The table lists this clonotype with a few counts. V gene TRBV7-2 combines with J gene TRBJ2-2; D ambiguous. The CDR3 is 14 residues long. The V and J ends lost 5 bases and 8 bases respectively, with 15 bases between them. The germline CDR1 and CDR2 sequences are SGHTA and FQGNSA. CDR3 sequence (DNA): TGTGCCAGCAGCCTGGCTCCCTTTATGGGGGAGCTGTTTTTT. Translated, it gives CASSLAPFMGELFF.

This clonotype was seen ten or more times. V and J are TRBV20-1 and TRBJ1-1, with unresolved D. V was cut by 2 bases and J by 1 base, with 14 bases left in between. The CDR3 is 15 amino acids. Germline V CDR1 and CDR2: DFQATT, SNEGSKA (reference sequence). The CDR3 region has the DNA TGCAGTGCTAGAAAGAACGGGCCGTCGAACACTGAAGCTTTCTTT. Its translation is CSARKNGPSNTEAFF.

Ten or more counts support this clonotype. The CDR3 spells CASSPAGTGTPYEQYF. The CDR3 DNA follows: TGTGCCAGCAGTCCCGCGGGGACAGGGACGCCCTACGAGCAGTACTTC. The rearrangement links TRBV6-1 to TRBJ2-7; 9 bases map to TRBD1. The V segment lost 5 bases and the J segment 2 bases; nucleotides outside the gene matches: 10. Per the germline V gene, CDR1 is MNHNS and CDR2 is SASEGT. CDR3 size: 16 residues.

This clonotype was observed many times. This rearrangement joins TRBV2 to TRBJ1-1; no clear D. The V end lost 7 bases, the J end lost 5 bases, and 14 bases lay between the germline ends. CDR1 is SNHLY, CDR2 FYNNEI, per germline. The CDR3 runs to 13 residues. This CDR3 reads CASMAAGWTEAFF. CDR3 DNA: TGTGCCAGCATGGCTGCAGGCTGGACTGAAGCTTTCTTT.

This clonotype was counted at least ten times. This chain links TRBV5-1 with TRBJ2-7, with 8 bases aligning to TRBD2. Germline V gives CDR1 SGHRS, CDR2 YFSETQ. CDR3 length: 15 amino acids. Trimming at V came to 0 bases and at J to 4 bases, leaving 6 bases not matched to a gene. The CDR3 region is CASSLDPGGLYEQYF. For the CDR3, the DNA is TGCGCCAGCAGCTTGGATCCGGGAGGGTTGTACGAGCAGTACTTC.

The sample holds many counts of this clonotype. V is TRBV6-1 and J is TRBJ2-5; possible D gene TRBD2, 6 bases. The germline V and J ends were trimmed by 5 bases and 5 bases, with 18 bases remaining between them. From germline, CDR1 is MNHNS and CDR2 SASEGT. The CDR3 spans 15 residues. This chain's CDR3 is CASSRVGAAGETQYF. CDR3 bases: TGTGCCAGCAGTAGGGTCGGGGCGGCGGGGGAGACCCAGTACTTC.

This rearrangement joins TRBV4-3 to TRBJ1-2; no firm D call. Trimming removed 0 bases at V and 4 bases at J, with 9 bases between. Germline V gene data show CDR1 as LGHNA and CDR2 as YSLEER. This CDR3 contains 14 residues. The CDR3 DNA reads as TGCGCCAGCAGCCAAGATTGGACCACCTATGGCTACACCTTC. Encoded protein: CASSQDWTTYGYTF.

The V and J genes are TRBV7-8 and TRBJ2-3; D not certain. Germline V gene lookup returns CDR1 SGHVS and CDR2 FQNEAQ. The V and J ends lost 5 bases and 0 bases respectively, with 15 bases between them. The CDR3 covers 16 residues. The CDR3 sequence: CASSRSQATSTDTQYF. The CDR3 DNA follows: TGTGCCAGCAGCCGCTCGCAGGCGACTAGCACAGATACGCAGTATTTT.

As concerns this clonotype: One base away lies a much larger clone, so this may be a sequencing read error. The CDR3 loop is CASSLGGASTRELFF. The CDR3 coding sequence is TGTGCCAGCAGTTTAGGAGGGGCCAGCACCAGGGAGCTGTTTTTT. The chain joins TRBV12-3 or TRBV12-4 to TRBJ2-2; D is possibly TRBD1 or TRBD2 (5 bases each). This CDR3 has 15 residues.

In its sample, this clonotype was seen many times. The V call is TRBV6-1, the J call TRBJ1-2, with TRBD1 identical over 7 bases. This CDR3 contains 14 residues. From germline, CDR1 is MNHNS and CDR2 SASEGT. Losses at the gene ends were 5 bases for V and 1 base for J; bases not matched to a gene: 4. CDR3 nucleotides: TGTGCCAGCAGTAACGGACAGGATAACTATGGCTACACCTTC. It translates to CASSNGQDNYGYTF.

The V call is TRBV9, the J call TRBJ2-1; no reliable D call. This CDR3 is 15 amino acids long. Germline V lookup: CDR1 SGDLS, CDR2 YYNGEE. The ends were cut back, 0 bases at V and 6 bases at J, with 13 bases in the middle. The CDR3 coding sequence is TGTGCCAGCAGCGTAGAGGACGGGCTGGGCAATGAGCAGTTCTTC. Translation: CASSVEDGLGNEQFF.

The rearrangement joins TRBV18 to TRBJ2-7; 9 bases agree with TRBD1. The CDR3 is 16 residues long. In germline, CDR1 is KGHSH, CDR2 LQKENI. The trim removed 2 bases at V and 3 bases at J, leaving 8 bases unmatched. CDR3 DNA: TGTGCCAGCTCACCAGGTGGACCGGGACAGGGCTACGAGCAGTACTTC. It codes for CASSPGGPGQGYEQYF.

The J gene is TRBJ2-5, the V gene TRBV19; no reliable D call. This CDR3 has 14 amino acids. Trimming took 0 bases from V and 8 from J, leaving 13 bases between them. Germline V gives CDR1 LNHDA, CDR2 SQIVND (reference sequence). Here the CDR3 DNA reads TGTGCCAGTAGTATAGATCCGGATCGAGGAACCCAGTACTTC. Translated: CASSIDPDRGTQYF.